The next 3 T cell receptor beta chains were all read from a single sample in a study of cytomegalovirus exposure and HLA in healthy donors. The PCR used 60 Vbeta and 13 Jbeta primers. Some clones are missing from TCRdb's copy, which holds only in-frame ones; the method was immunoSEQ multiplex PCR. The sample holds 100,000 to 150,000 clones, around 78% seen once. The material sequenced was PBMCs. These receptors all come from a middle-aged woman in good health and CMV-seronegative.

This chain links TRBV2 with TRBJ2-2; maybe TRBD2 (6 bases). The germline V and J ends were trimmed by 5 bases and 2 bases, with 9 bases remaining between them. Germline V gives CDR1 SNHLY, CDR2 FYNNEI. The CDR3 spans 14 residues. This CDR3 is CASSKLANTGELFF. The CDR3 DNA reads TGTGCCAGCAGTAAACTAGCCAACACCGGGGAGCTGTTTTTT.

This CDR3 is CASSLRFGYGYTF. CDR3 coding DNA: TGTGCCAGCAGTTTAAGATTCGGCTATGGCTACACCTTC. The gene calls are TRBV27 and TRBJ1-2, with D uncertain. V gave up 2 bases and J gave up 4 bases, with 8 bases separating them. The germline gives CDR1 MNHEY, CDR2 SMNVEV (reference sequence). CDR3 length: 13 amino acids.

Only a few counts were recorded for this clone. The chain has TRBV13 and TRBJ1-5; no definite D call. This CDR3 comprises 13 residues. The V gene's germline CDR1 is PRHDT and CDR2 FYEKMQ (reference sequence). The germline V and J ends were trimmed by 1 base and 4 bases, with 5 bases remaining between them. CDR3 DNA sequence: TGTGCCAGCAGCTTAGACGGGAATCAGCCCCAGCATTTT. It encodes CASSLDGNQPQHF.